A selection of T cell receptor beta chains follows, all from one sample in a study of PD-1 blockade in mismatch repair-deficient tumors. TCRdb's table, derived via immunoSEQ multiplex PCR, lists solely in-frame clones and lacks some. The sample lists approximately 120,000 clones; 86% were seen once. This sample comprised peripheral blood, obtained 44 weeks after starting pembrolizumab. The receptors originated from an adult with mismatch repair-deficient cancer. Both conserved end residues are part of each CDR3. The D gene is left open where the match is weak. Clone size appears in some rows only: once, few, many, or a class for an expanded clone.

d_call: TRBD2
clone_size: .
j_call: TRBJ2-5
v_call: TRBV28
cdr3_nt: TGTGCCAGCACCTCCCCCGGGGAGGGGAAAGAGACCCAGTACTTC
cdr3_aa: CASTSPGEGKETQYF

d_call: TRBD1
clone_size: .
j_call: TRBJ1-5
v_call: TRBV19
cdr3_nt: TGTGCCAGTAGCCCGACAGGGGGCTCTGGCAATCAGCCCCAGCATTTT
cdr3_aa: CASSPTGGSGNQPQHF

d_call: TRBD1
clone_size: .
j_call: TRBJ2-3
v_call: TRBV2
cdr3_nt: TGTGCCAGCTACGGACAGGTTATCACAGATACGCAGTATTTT
cdr3_aa: CASYGQVITDTQYF

d_call: .
clone_size: .
j_call: TRBJ2-7
v_call: TRBV4-3
cdr3_nt: TGCGCCAGCAGCCAAGCGGGCAGAACCTACGAGCAGTACTTC
cdr3_aa: CASSQAGRTYEQYF

d_call: .
clone_size: once
j_call: TRBJ2-3
v_call: TRBV7-9
cdr3_nt: TGTGCCAGCTCTACCCCATGGGGAACAGGGAAGAGCACAGATACGCAGTATTTT
cdr3_aa: CASSTPWGTGKSTDTQYF

d_call: TRBD1
clone_size: .
j_call: TRBJ1-4
v_call: TRBV28
cdr3_nt: TGTGCCAGCAGCTATAGGGGACAGGGGAATGAAAAACTGTTTTTT
cdr3_aa: CASSYRGQGNEKLFF

d_call: .
clone_size: .
j_call: TRBJ2-5
v_call: TRBV4-1
cdr3_nt: TGCGCCAGCAGCTTGAGGCAGTACCAAGAGACCCAGTACTTC
cdr3_aa: CASSLRQYQETQYF

d_call: .
clone_size: .
j_call: TRBJ1-4
v_call: TRBV9
cdr3_nt: TGTGCCAGCAGCGCGCCTCAAGGAAAACTGTTTTTT
cdr3_aa: CASSAPQGKLFF

d_call: TRBD1
clone_size: .
j_call: TRBJ2-7
v_call: TRBV19
cdr3_nt: TGTGCCAGTAGTATTCGGACAGGCTACGAGCAGTACTTC
cdr3_aa: CASSIRTGYEQYF

d_call: .
clone_size: .
j_call: TRBJ1-2
v_call: TRBV28
cdr3_nt: TGTGCCAGCAATCCGGGGTTGTATTATGGCTACACCTTC
cdr3_aa: CASNPGLYYGYTF

d_call: .
clone_size: .
j_call: TRBJ1-2
v_call: TRBV11-2
cdr3_nt: TGTGCCAGCAGCTTAATTGGAGGGGGTGGAGGCTACACCTTC
cdr3_aa: CASSLIGGGGGYTF

d_call: .
clone_size: .
j_call: TRBJ2-1
v_call: TRBV7-9
cdr3_nt: TGTGCCAGCTCCCTCCCCACTGCTAGCGAGCAGTTCTTC
cdr3_aa: CASSLPTASEQFF

d_call: .
clone_size: .
j_call: TRBJ1-2
v_call: TRBV30
cdr3_nt: TGTGCCTGGAGAGTGGACTATGGCTACACCTTC
cdr3_aa: CAWRVDYGYTF

d_call: TRBD1
clone_size: .
j_call: TRBJ1-4
v_call: TRBV14
cdr3_nt: TGTGCCAGCAGCCCGGGACAGTCAAATGAAAAACTGTTTTTT
cdr3_aa: CASSPGQSNEKLFF

d_call: TRBD2
clone_size: once
j_call: TRBJ2-1
v_call: TRBV4-3
cdr3_nt: TGCGCCAGCAGCCAAGAGGGAGGGATTGCCTACAATGAGCAGTTCTTC
cdr3_aa: CASSQEGGIAYNEQFF

d_call: .
clone_size: .
j_call: TRBJ2-7
v_call: TRBV28
cdr3_nt: TGTGCCAGCACCGCGCTGGGGGGCCTCCCCTACGAGCAGTACTTC
cdr3_aa: CASTALGGLPYEQYF

d_call: .
clone_size: .
j_call: TRBJ2-2
v_call: TRBV27
cdr3_nt: TGTGCCAGCAGTTTGCCGGGGGCGGCCGGGGAGCTGTTTTTT
cdr3_aa: CASSLPGAAGELFF

d_call: .
clone_size: .
j_call: TRBJ2-5
v_call: TRBV25-1
cdr3_nt: TGTGCCAGCAGCGAAAGGGGAGAGACCCAGTACTTC
cdr3_aa: CASSERGETQYF

d_call: .
clone_size: .
j_call: TRBJ2-7
v_call: TRBV5-5
cdr3_nt: TGTGCCAGCAGCTTGGGGGACGCATACGAGCAGTACTTC
cdr3_aa: CASSLGDAYEQYF

d_call: TRBD1
clone_size: once
j_call: TRBJ2-3
v_call: TRBV4-2
cdr3_nt: TGTGCCAGCAGCCAAACCGGGACAGGGTATACAGGTGAAGAAGGGGGTACAGATACGCAGTATTTT
cdr3_aa: CASSQTGTGYTGEEGGTDTQYF

d_call: TRBD2
clone_size: .
j_call: TRBJ2-3
v_call: TRBV27
cdr3_nt: TGTGCCAGCAGTTTCTCTTCGGTAGCGGGAGCCACAGATACGCAGTATTTT
cdr3_aa: CASSFSSVAGATDTQYF

d_call: .
clone_size: .
j_call: TRBJ2-5
v_call: TRBV27
cdr3_nt: TGTGCCAGCAGTTTCCTACCCGGGGCCGCCCGAGAGACCCAGTACTTC
cdr3_aa: CASSFLPGAARETQYF

d_call: .
clone_size: .
j_call: TRBJ2-2
v_call: TRBV5-1
cdr3_nt: TGCGCCAGCACAGGGCCTTTGAGGACCGGGGAGCTGTTTTTT
cdr3_aa: CASTGPLRTGELFF

d_call: .
clone_size: .
j_call: TRBJ2-4
v_call: TRBV19
cdr3_nt: TGTGCCAGTACTAGTACCTCCAAAAACATTCAGTACTTC
cdr3_aa: CASTSTSKNIQYF

d_call: TRBD1
clone_size: .
j_call: TRBJ1-2
v_call: TRBV5-6
cdr3_nt: TGTGCCAGCAGCTTGTGGGACAGGAACTATGGCTACACCTTC
cdr3_aa: CASSLWDRNYGYTF

d_call: .
clone_size: .
j_call: TRBJ2-2
v_call: TRBV19
cdr3_nt: TGTGCCAGTAGTACATCGTCGGGAGCCGGCACCGGGGAGCTGTTTTTT
cdr3_aa: CASSTSSGAGTGELFF

d_call: TRBD1
clone_size: few
j_call: TRBJ1-2
v_call: TRBV5-1
cdr3_nt: TGCGCCAGCAGCGGAACCGGGACAGGGGCTGGCTACACCTTC
cdr3_aa: CASSGTGTGAGYTF

d_call: .
clone_size: .
j_call: TRBJ2-1
v_call: TRBV4-2
cdr3_nt: TGTGCCAGCAGCCAAGAGGGGGCGACGCGCAATGAGCAGTTCTTC
cdr3_aa: CASSQEGATRNEQFF

d_call: TRBD2
clone_size: .
j_call: TRBJ2-7
v_call: TRBV7-9
cdr3_nt: TGTGCCAGCAGCTTGGAGGGACTAGCGTATTCCTACGAGCAGTACTTC
cdr3_aa: CASSLEGLAYSYEQYF